What follows are 31 T cell receptor beta chains derived from one specimen sequenced in a study of OX40 agonist ivuxolimab in advanced cancers. Clones were sequenced by immunoSEQ multiplex PCR, and TCRdb holds only the in-frame ones, with some missing. The data contain over 60,000 clones, around nine tenths of them singletons. Here the sequenced sample was CD4+ or CD8+ T cells sorted from blood, taken in a trial of the OX40 agonist ivuxolimab. These receptors all stem from an adult with an advanced solid tumor such as melanoma, head and neck, liver or kidney cancer.

The chain is built from TRBV7-8 and TRBJ2-3, with D maybe TRBD2 (7 bases). In germline, CDR1 is SGHVS, CDR2 FQNEAQ. This CDR3 comprises 15 residues. The V end was cut by 6 bases, the J end by 4 bases, with 17 bases between. In DNA form, the CDR3 reads TGTGCCAGCAGTTTGGGGGGGCTAGCGGCAGATACGCAGTATTTT. It specifies CASSLGGLAADTQYF. Together with reference TRBV7-8 and TRBJ2-3, the CDR3 gives the full variable domain: GAGVSQSPRYKVAKRGQDVALRCDPISGHVSLFWYQQALGQGPEFLTYFQNEAQLDKSGLPSDRFFAERPEGSVSTLKIQRTQQEDSAVYLCASSLGGLAADTQYFGPGTRLTVL.

The chain links TRBV18 to TRBJ1-4; D gene uncertain. V was cut by 9 bases and J by 3 bases, with 17 bases left in between. The length of the CDR3 is 15 residues. Germline lookup yields CDR1 KGHSH and CDR2 LQKENI. The CDR3 region has the DNA TGTGCCAGTTCAAGGGCGGCCTCGCCTAATGAAAAACTGTTTTTT. The encoded protein is CASSRAASPNEKLFF.

The CDR3 DNA is TGTGCCAGCAGTAGGACCGCCAGCTCCTACGAGCAGTACTTC. As protein: CASSRTASSYEQYF. V gene TRBV2 combines with J gene TRBJ2-5; D call uncertain. The DNA end is a closer match to TRBJ2-7, so the J assignment may be wrong. Per the germline V gene, CDR1 is SNHLY and CDR2 is FYNNEI. The CDR3 spans 14 residues.

V usage is TRBV28 and J usage is TRBJ2-6, with TRBD1 matching over 7 bases. This CDR3 region has 15 residues. Germline V lookup: CDR1 MDHEN, CDR2 SYDVKM. Trimming took 5 bases from V and 4 from J; bases not matched to a gene: 5. CDR3 sequence reads: CASSRQGSGANVLTF. The CDR3 coding sequence is TGTGCCAGCAGTCGACAGGGATCCGGGGCCAACGTCCTGACTTTC.

The gene calls are TRBV5-4 and TRBJ2-2; D is ambiguous. Trimming stripped 2 bases from V and 2 bases from J, with 7 bases between. The length of the CDR3 is 14 residues. Germline CDR1 and CDR2: SGHNT and YYREEE (reference sequence). CDR3 coding DNA: TGTGCCAGCAGCTTTCGTGTAAACACCGGGGAGCTGTTTTTT. Residues: CASSFRVNTGELFF.

The V gene is TRBV4-1, the J gene TRBJ2-5; the match to TRBD1 covers 8 bases. J gave up 7 bases and V 1 base, and 8 bases lay outside the gene matches. This CDR3 is built from 15 residues. CDR1 and CDR2 from the germline V gene are MGHRA and YSYEKL. The CDR3 spells CASSQVTGEVGTQYF. The CDR3 DNA is TGCGCCAGCAGCCAAGTGACAGGGGAGGTGGGGACCCAGTACTTC.

The rearrangement joins TRBV2 to TRBJ2-4; maybe TRBD1 (5 bases). V dropped 3 bases and J dropped 2 bases, with 8 bases sitting between them. CDR1 and CDR2 (germline): SNHLY, FYNNEI. The CDR3 sequence is 14 residues long. Here the CDR3 reads CASSDPGTKNIQYF. The CDR3 bases are TGTGCCAGCAGTGATCCAGGGACCAAAAACATTCAGTACTTC. Looking up the rest from reference TRBV2 and TRBJ2-4 gives the full variable domain: EPEVTQTPSHQVTQMGQEVILRCVPISNHLYFYWYRQILGQKVEFLVSFYNNEISEKSEIFDDQFSVERPDGSNFTLKIRSTKLEDSAMYFCASSDPGTKNIQYFGAGTRLSVL.

The J gene is TRBJ2-3, the V gene TRBV7-3; 7 nucleotides agree with TRBD2. Trimming at V came to 0 bases and at J to 0 bases, leaving 9 bases not matched to a gene. Germline-derived CDR1 and CDR2 are SGHTA and FQGTGA. There are 18 residues in the CDR3. CDR3 nucleotides: TGTGCCAGCAGCTTAACGGGGGTAGCGGGCCCTAGCACAGATACGCAGTATTTT. This gives the protein CASSLTGVAGPSTDTQYF. The full variable domain, rest sourced from reference TRBV7-3 and TRBJ2-3, is GAGVSQTPSNKVTEKGKYVELRCDPISGHTALYWYRQSLGQGPEFLIYFQGTGAADDSGLPNDRFFAVRPEGSVSTLKIQRTERGDSAVYLCASSLTGVAGPSTDTQYFGPGTRLTVL.

The V and J genes are TRBV7-3 and TRBJ1-1, with D unclear. Germline loops: CDR1 SGHTA, CDR2 FQGTGA. Trimming shortened V by 5 bases and J by 4 bases, and 11 bases separated the two germline ends. The CDR3 consists of 13 residues. CDR3: CASSEPGSTEAFF. Here the CDR3 DNA reads TGTGCCAGCAGCGAGCCGGGGAGCACTGAAGCTTTCTTT.

The V call is TRBV5-4, the J call TRBJ2-7, with 9 nucleotides matching TRBD2. Trimming took 4 bases from V and 6 from J; bases not matched to a gene: 14. Per the germline V gene, CDR1 is SGHNT and CDR2 is YYREEE (reference sequence). The CDR3 covers 16 residues. This CDR3 reads CASSGERQRGALEQYF. The CDR3 DNA reads TGTGCCAGCAGCGGAGAGAGACAGCGGGGGGCTCTCGAGCAGTACTTC.

CDR3 sequence (DNA): TGTGCCAGCAGCCCTGGACAGGGTGGGCACACTGAAGCTTTCTTT. Translating it yields CASSPGQGGHTEAFF. The J gene is TRBJ1-1, the V gene TRBV7-2; 8 positions agree with TRBD1. This CDR3 contains 15 residues. In germline, CDR1 is SGHTA, CDR2 FQGNSA. The V and J ends lost 5 bases and 3 bases, in that order; junction bases with no gene match: 8.

The chain carries TRBV15 and TRBJ2-2; the D is unclear. This CDR3 spans 17 amino acids. CDR1 is LNHNV, CDR2 YYDKDF, per germline (reference sequence). Trimming shortened V by 0 bases and J by 0 bases, and 11 bases separated the two germline ends. The CDR3 coding sequence is TGTGCCACCAGCAGAGATAGGGCAGGAACGAACACCGGGGAGCTGTTTTTT. This encodes CATSRDRAGTNTGELFF.

The V call is TRBV4-3, the J call TRBJ2-7; 10 bases line up with TRBD2. The CDR3 contains 16 residues. After removal of 0 bases from V and 7 bases from J, the junction contained 9 bases not matched to a gene. Germline loops: CDR1 LGHNA, CDR2 YSLEER. The DNA for the CDR3 is TGCGCCAGCAGCCAAGATTTGGCTAGCGGGAGTTTTGAGCAGTACTTC. Its translation: CASSQDLASGSFEQYF.

This chain links TRBV6-5 with TRBJ2-7; a possible D gene is TRBD1 (6 bases). The CDR3 covers 15 residues. V was clipped by 6 bases and J by 7 bases, with 22 bases between them. Germline CDR1 is MNHEY and CDR2 is SVGAGI. CDR3 DNA sequence: TGTGCCAGCAGAGACCGGGACACGCCTGGGGTAGAGCAGTACTTC. Protein: CASRDRDTPGVEQYF.

CDR3 coding DNA: TGTGCCAGCAGTCTGGGGACAGGGTCACCCCTCCACTTT. Its translation: CASSLGTGSPLHF. The chain is built from TRBV2 and TRBJ1-6, with TRBD1 matching over 9 bases. This CDR3 is built from 13 residues. V dropped 5 bases and J dropped 10; count of bases not matched to a gene: 3. Germline CDR1 and CDR2: SNHLY and FYNNEI.

The chain joins TRBV18 to TRBJ2-5; unclear D gene. The V gene's germline CDR1 is KGHSH and CDR2 LQKENI. Trimming took off 1 base at V and 4 bases at J, with 7 bases between the two ends. The CDR3 is 13 amino acids. In DNA, the CDR3 is TGTGCCAGCTCACCACAGGGCTCAGAGACCCAGTACTTC. Amino acids: CASSPQGSETQYF.

The chain joins TRBV7-2 to TRBJ2-3, with TRBD2 matching 10 bases. This CDR3 is 18 amino acids long. The V gene's germline CDR1 is SGHTA and CDR2 FQGNSA. The junction had 7 bases not matched to a gene; V was cut back by 0 bases and J by 1 base. The CDR3 reads CASSLAPSGTSGTDTQYF. The CDR3 DNA reads TGTGCCAGCAGCTTAGCCCCCTCCGGGACTAGCGGCACAGATACGCAGTATTTT.

V gene TRBV28 combines with J gene TRBJ2-6; D unresolved. Germline V CDR1 and CDR2: MDHEN, SYDVKM. CDR3 length: 12 residues. The ends were cut back, 9 bases at V and 2 bases at J, with 5 bases in the middle. In nucleotides, the CDR3 is TGTGCCAGTAATACTGGGGCCAACGTCCTGACTTTC. It is translated as CASNTGANVLTF.

The chain employs TRBV5-8 and TRBJ2-7; 7 bases align to TRBD2. CDR3 length: 15 amino acids. V lost 3 bases to trimming and J lost 2 bases; unmatched junction nucleotides: 8. Germline CDR1 reads SGHTS; CDR2 reads YDEGEE. CDR3 bases: TGTGCCAGCAGCTCAGGACTAGTGTGGGCCTACGAGCAGTACTTC. Its protein product is CASSSGLVWAYEQYF.

The rearrangement uses TRBV28 and TRBJ2-1; 9 bases map to TRBD2. The CDR3 has 15 amino acids. Germline V lookup: CDR1 MDHEN, CDR2 SYDVKM. V trimming: 7 bases; J trimming: 3 bases; junction bases outside the gene matches: 7. The CDR3 sequence: CASTKLAGLYNEQFF. The CDR3 region has the DNA TGTGCCAGCACAAAGCTAGCGGGACTCTACAATGAGCAGTTCTTC. The full variable domain, its missing parts supplied by reference TRBV28 and TRBJ2-1, is DVKVTQSSRYLVKRTGEKVFLECVQDMDHENMFWYRQDPGLGLRLIYFSYDVKMKEKGDIPEGYSVSREKKERFSLILESASTNQTSMYLCASTKLAGLYNEQFFGPGTRLTVL.

The CDR3 sequence: CASSPGQVSYEQYF. The CDR3 DNA follows: TGTGCCAGCTCACCCGGACAGGTCTCCTACGAGCAGTACTTC. The chain recombines TRBV18 with TRBJ2-7; 7 bases agree with TRBD1. V lost 3 bases and J lost 0; bases outside the gene matches: 2. CDR3 length: 14 amino acids. CDR1 and CDR2 (germline): KGHSH, LQKENI.

The chain combines TRBV5-4 with TRBJ2-7; no reliable D call. The CDR3 has 14 residues. V lost 0 bases to trimming and J lost 0 bases, with 7 bases between them. CDR1 is SGHNT, CDR2 YYREEE, per germline (reference sequence). The chain's CDR3 is CASSLDQVSYEQYF. CDR3 nucleotides: TGTGCCAGCAGCTTGGATCAGGTCTCCTACGAGCAGTACTTC.

V is TRBV5-1 and J is TRBJ2-2; D unclear. Trimming left V 5 bases short and J 0 bases short, with 8 bases between. Germline V gene lookup returns CDR1 SGHRS and CDR2 YFSETQ. This CDR3 comprises 14 residues. CDR3 residues: CASRAAPNTGELFF. In DNA form, the CDR3 reads TGCGCCAGCAGGGCGGCTCCGAACACCGGGGAGCTGTTTTTT. Complete variable domain (other parts from reference TRBV5-1 and TRBJ2-2): KAGVTQTPRYLIKTRGQQVTLSCSPISGHRSVSWYQQTPGQGLQFLFEYFSETQRNKGNFPGRFSGRQFSNSRSEMNVSTLELGDSALYLCASRAAPNTGELFFGEGSRLTVL.

In this sample, this clone turned up once. The rearrangement joins TRBV4-3 to TRBJ1-1, with D possibly being TRBD1 (6 bases). Trimming pared 1 base from V and 1 base from J, leaving 19 bases between. CDR1 LGHNA and CDR2 YSLEER come from the germline V gene. The CDR3 consists of 18 residues. The CDR3 loop is CASSQAHTGQGKNTEAFF. CDR3 sequence (DNA): TGCGCCAGCAGCCAAGCCCACACGGGGCAGGGGAAGAACACTGAAGCTTTCTTT.

The chain uses TRBV9 and TRBJ2-2, with D perhaps matching TRBD2 (5 bases). Germline V gene data show CDR1 as SGDLS and CDR2 as YYNGEE. The CDR3 loop spans 14 amino acids. Trimming pared 6 bases from V and 8 bases from J, leaving 17 bases between. The CDR3 bases are TGTGCCAGCACCTTGGACTCTAATGGAGGGGAGCTGTTTTTT. Translating gives CASTLDSNGGELFF.

The CDR3 sequence: CAWARTGGGQPQHF. The CDR3 DNA reads as TGTGCCTGGGCCCGGACAGGAGGGGGTCAGCCCCAGCATTTT. The chain joins TRBV30 to TRBJ1-5, with TRBD1 identical over 7 bases. Per the germline V gene, CDR1 is GTSNPN and CDR2 is SVGIG (reference sequence). The CDR3 has 14 amino acids. V shed 5 bases, J shed 6 bases, and the junction held 10 bases outside the gene matches.

This chain joins TRBV5-1 and TRBJ2-7, with 7 positions matching TRBD1. The trim removed 4 bases at V and 1 base at J, leaving 8 bases unmatched. This CDR3 spans 15 amino acids. Germline V gene lookup returns CDR1 SGHRS and CDR2 YFSETQ. The CDR3 coding sequence is TGCGCCAGCAGCACAGGGGCCCTGCCGTCCTACGAGCAGTACTTC. Translating it yields CASSTGALPSYEQYF.

J is TRBJ1-2 and V is TRBV20-1; D ambiguous. The CDR3 is 11 amino acids. Trimming removed 0 bases at V and 4 bases at J, with 3 bases between. The V gene's germline CDR1 is DFQATT and CDR2 SNEGSKA (reference sequence). CDR3 bases: TGCAGTGCTAGAGAGGTCTATGGCTACACCTTC. This translates into CSAREVYGYTF.

The chain combines TRBV28 with TRBJ1-4; D is undetermined. The CDR3 is made up of 14 amino acids. Germline CDR1 reads MDHEN; CDR2 reads SYDVKM. V was trimmed by 5 bases and J by 6 bases, leaving 13 bases between them. The CDR3 DNA follows: TGTGCCAGCAGTCCCCCGCCTGAGTATGAAAAACTGTTTTTT. As protein: CASSPPPEYEKLFF.

The rearrangement links TRBV27 to TRBJ1-4, with 7 bases lining up with TRBD1. The germline V gene encodes CDR1 MNHEY and CDR2 SMNVEV (reference sequence). This CDR3 is 14 amino acids long. The junction had 1 base not matched to a gene; V was cut back by 6 bases and J by 0 bases. CDR3 DNA: TGTGCCAGCAGGGGGACAGCAACTAATGAAAAACTGTTTTTT. Protein sequence: CASRGTATNEKLFF.

V gene TRBV6-1 combines with J gene TRBJ2-1; possible D gene TRBD2, 6 bases. This CDR3 has 17 amino acids. Per the germline V gene, CDR1 is MNHNS and CDR2 is SASEGT. Trimming shortened V by 1 base and J by 1 base, and 14 bases separated the two germline ends. CDR3 nucleotide sequence: TGTGCCAGCAGTGAAGACGGGGGAGGTCGGTCCTACAATGAGCAGTTCTTC. Its translation is CASSEDGGGRSYNEQFF.